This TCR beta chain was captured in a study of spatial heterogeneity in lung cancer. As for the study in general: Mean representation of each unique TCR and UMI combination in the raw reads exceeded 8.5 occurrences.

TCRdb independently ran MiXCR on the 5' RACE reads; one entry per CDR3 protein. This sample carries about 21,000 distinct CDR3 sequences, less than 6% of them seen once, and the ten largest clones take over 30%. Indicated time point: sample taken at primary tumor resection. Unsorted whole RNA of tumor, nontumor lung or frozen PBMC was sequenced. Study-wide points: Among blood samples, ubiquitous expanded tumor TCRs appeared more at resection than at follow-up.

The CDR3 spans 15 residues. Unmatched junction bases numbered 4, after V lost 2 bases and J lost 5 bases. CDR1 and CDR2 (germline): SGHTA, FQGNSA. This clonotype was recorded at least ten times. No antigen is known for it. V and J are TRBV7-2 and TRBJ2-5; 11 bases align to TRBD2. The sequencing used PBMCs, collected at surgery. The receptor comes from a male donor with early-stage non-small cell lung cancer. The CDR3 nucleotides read TGTGCCAGCAGCTTACGGCTAGCGGGGGGCGAGACCCAGTACTTC. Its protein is CASSLRLAGGETQYF.